The 15 T cell receptor beta chains below were found in one sample sequenced in a study of beta chain features in type 1 diabetes. General observations from the study: Shorter TCRB CDR3s, moderately but significantly so, marked every one of the four CD4+ subsets in Type 1 diabetes patients.

Expressed TCRB transcripts were sequenced because the isolated RNA had all been reverse transcribed beforehand. Repertoires were generated with immunoSEQ multiplex PCR, while TCRdb's copy carries only in-frame clones and drops some. The sample lists 200,000 to 300,000 clones; about 11% were seen once. These receptors are not linked to any known antigen. The sequenced material came from naive CD4+ T cells from blood. These receptors all come from a man aged 25-40 years with type 1 diabetes.

This clone was seen a handful of times. The chain combines TRBV27 with TRBJ2-7, with 9 bases that match TRBD1. CDR1 is MNHEY and CDR2 is SMNVEV in the germline V gene (reference sequence). This CDR3 is 14 amino acids long. The J segment lost 2 bases and the V segment lost 6 bases, leaving 5 bases of the junction unmatched. The CDR3 DNA follows: TGTGCCAGCAGCCCCCGGGACAGGGCCTACGAGCAGTACTTC. Protein sequence: CASSPRDRAYEQYF.

V is TRBV28 and J is TRBJ2-4, with D possibly being TRBD2 (7 bases). This CDR3 region has 16 residues. From germline, CDR1 is MDHEN and CDR2 SYDVKM. V was cut by 4 bases and J by 1 base, with 14 bases left in between. The CDR3 DNA reads TGTGCCAGCAGTTCCCGGGGGGCGTGGGCCAAAAACATTCAGTACTTC. Translation gives CASSSRGAWAKNIQYF. Looking up the rest from reference TRBV28 and TRBJ2-4 gives the full variable domain: DVKVTQSSRYLVKRTGEKVFLECVQDMDHENMFWYRQDPGLGLRLIYFSYDVKMKEKGDIPEGYSVSREKKERFSLILESASTNQTSMYLCASSSRGAWAKNIQYFGAGTRLSVL.

The sample holds one count of this clone. This chain joins TRBV27 and TRBJ2-3; D remains ambiguous. Germline V CDR1 and CDR2: MNHEY, SMNVEV (reference sequence). The CDR3 runs to 18 residues. Trimming took off 5 bases at V and 0 bases at J, with 21 bases between the two ends. The CDR3 DNA sequence: TGTGCCAGCAGTCTCTACGCGCCTCAATCCTCTAGCACAGATACGCAGTATTTT. This encodes CASSLYAPQSSSTDTQYF.

The chain combines TRBV27 with TRBJ2-3, with D maybe TRBD2 (7 bases). V was pared by 6 bases and J by 5 bases, with 21 bases between. CDR3 length: 16 amino acids. Per the germline V gene, CDR1 is MNHEY and CDR2 is SMNVEV (reference sequence). DNA of the CDR3: TGTGCCAGCAGCCCAGGTTGGGGGGGCCCCGAAGATACGCAGTATTTT. It yields the protein CASSPGWGGPEDTQYF.

The chain has TRBV14 and TRBJ1-5; the match to TRBD1 covers 11 bases. The J segment lost 3 bases and the V segment lost 0 bases, leaving 10 bases of the junction unmatched. Germline V lookup: CDR1 SGHDN, CDR2 FVKESK. CDR3 length: 19 residues. The CDR3: CASSQEGDRGSMNNQPQHF. CDR3 bases: TGTGCCAGCAGCCAAGAAGGGGACAGGGGGTCAATGAACAATCAGCCCCAGCATTTT.

The CDR3 here is CAWSSGAEAFF. The CDR3 DNA sequence: TGTGCCTGGAGTTCGGGGGCTGAAGCTTTCTTT. V and J are TRBV30 and TRBJ1-1; weak D call: TRBD1 (5 bases). The length of the CDR3 is 11 residues. Germline CDR1 GTSNPN, CDR2 SVGIG (reference sequence). The V and J ends lost 2 bases and 6 bases respectively, with 7 bases between them.

The chain combines TRBV2 with TRBJ1-1; no clear D gene. The germline V gene has CDR1 SNHLY and CDR2 FYNNEI. Trimming removed 6 bases from V and 5 bases from J, with 7 bases in between. There are 11 residues in the CDR3. In DNA form, the CDR3 reads TGTGCCAGCAGCCTGCGGACTGAAGCTTTCTTT. Translating gives CASSLRTEAFF. The variable domain in full, with the rest retrieved from reference TRBV2 and TRBJ1-1, is EPEVTQTPSHQVTQMGQEVILRCVPISNHLYFYWYRQILGQKVEFLVSFYNNEISEKSEIFDDQFSVERPDGSNFTLKIRSTKLEDSAMYFCASSLRTEAFFGQGTRLTVV.

This chain connects TRBV5-1 to TRBJ1-2; 7 bases match TRBD1. Per the germline V gene, CDR1 is SGHRS and CDR2 is YFSETQ. With 2 bases clipped from V and 3 bases from J, the junction kept 7 bases outside the gene matches. The CDR3 covers 15 residues. The CDR3 coding sequence is TGCGCCAGCAGCTTATCGGCAGGGGGAGACTATGGCTACACCTTC. It codes for CASSLSAGGDYGYTF.

This clone was recorded a few times. The rearrangement links TRBV7-2 to TRBJ2-7; D is undetermined. Trimming left V 3 bases short and J 3 bases short, with 9 bases between. The V gene's germline CDR1 is SGHTA and CDR2 FQGNSA. The CDR3 sequence is 13 residues long. The CDR3 loop reads CASSLVGHYEQYF. CDR3 nucleotide sequence: TGTGCCAGCAGCTTGGTCGGTCACTACGAGCAGTACTTC.

The chain uses TRBV6-5 and TRBJ1-4; D might be TRBD1 (5 bases). The CDR3 has 14 amino acids. Germline V gene sequence: CDR1 MNHEY, CDR2 SVGAGI. The V gene lost 5 bases and the J gene lost 0 bases, with 7 bases spanning the gap. The CDR3 here is CASSGASTNEKLFF. The DNA for the CDR3 is TGTGCCAGCAGTGGGGCATCAACTAATGAAAAACTGTTTTTT.

The chain is built from TRBV7-9 and TRBJ2-7, with D tentatively TRBD2 (5 bases). Germline CDR1 reads SEHNR; CDR2 reads FQNEAQ (reference sequence). With 2 bases removed from V and 3 bases from J, the gap between germline ends came to 11 bases. This CDR3 comprises 14 residues. Here the CDR3 reads CASSLSLRGYEQYF. Written as DNA, the CDR3 is TGTGCCAGCAGCTTATCGCTCCGGGGCTACGAGCAGTACTTC. Full variable domain (remainder filled in from reference TRBV7-9 and TRBJ2-7): DTGVSQNPRHKITKRGQNVTFRCDPISEHNRLYWYRQTLGQGPEFLTYFQNEAQLEKSRLLSDRFSAERPKGSFSTLEIQRTEQGDSAMYLCASSLSLRGYEQYFGPGTRLTVT.

This clone occurred once. The chain employs TRBV28 and TRBJ2-5, with 10 bases matching TRBD2. Unmatched junction bases numbered 11, after V lost 2 bases and J lost 5 bases. Germline V gives CDR1 MDHEN, CDR2 SYDVKM. The CDR3 spans 17 residues. CDR3 sequence reads: CASSLGASGGFQETQYF. CDR3 in DNA: TGTGCCAGCAGTTTAGGGGCTAGCGGGGGCTTTCAGGAGACCCAGTACTTC.

The table lists this clone with a few counts. The chain links TRBV5-1 to TRBJ2-3; 8 nucleotides agree with TRBD2. Per germline, CDR1 SGHRS and CDR2 YFSETQ. Losses at the gene ends were 4 bases for V and 3 bases for J; bases not matched to a gene: 10. The CDR3 runs 16 residues. The CDR3 bases are TGCGCCAGCAGCGATCGTCGCGGGGGGTTGACAGATACGCAGTATTTT. Translated, it gives CASSDRRGGLTDTQYF.

This chain connects TRBV29-1 to TRBJ2-1; D not resolved. The CDR3 spans 12 residues. V was clipped by 5 bases and J by 13 bases, with 18 bases between them. Germline V gene data show CDR1 as SQVTM and CDR2 as ANQGSEA. CDR3 residues: CSVIGPSERQFF. In DNA, the CDR3 is TGCAGCGTTATCGGCCCCAGTGAGCGACAGTTCTTC.

The rearrangement joins TRBV4-1 to TRBJ2-1; TRBD2 agrees at 13 bases. Trimming at V came to 2 bases and at J to 10 bases, leaving 5 bases not matched to a gene. CDR3 length: 15 residues. Germline-derived CDR1 and CDR2 are MGHRA and YSYEKL. The CDR3 DNA follows: TGCGCCAGCAGCCAAATCGGACTAGCGGGGGAGGAGCAGTTCTTC. It translates to CASSQIGLAGEEQFF.